This T cell receptor beta chain was retrieved from a study of control samples from healthy donors and cancer patients (dated by TCRdb to 2018 to 2021). Reading from cysteine to phenylalanine, the CDR3 counts 13 amino acids. This entry keeps only the CDR3 DNA: 39 bases, framed from base 1. At the junction V is shortened by 7 bases and J by 8 bases; bases outside the gene matches: 7. Looking up the germline V gene yields CDR1 KGHDR and CDR2 SFDVKD. The method behind the library was the immunoSEQ multiplex PCR assay. The immuneACCESS repertoire file appears here via TCRdb, limited to in-frame rearrangements. These files lack a portion of the clones; in checked studies, under half of the deficit traces to unresolved V genes, and the cause of the others is not known. This sample holds approximately 100,000 clones; around nine tenths were observed only once. 4% to 4.5% of the sample comes from the top ten.

This clone occurred a few times. Its cognate antigen has yet to be identified. No base quality information exists; no much larger clone differs at one position. Sequenced input: blood. The receptor chain draws on TRBV24-1 and TRBJ1-5; TRBD1 lines up with 7 middle nucleotides. This receptor was identified in a human donor in good health. The donor label of this sample is uncertain. The CDR3 protein sequence reads: CATSQGGREPQHF. The DNA is as follows: TGTGCCACCAGCCAAGGGGGCAGGGAGCCCCAGCATTTT.